A selection of T cell receptor beta chains follows, all from one sample in a study of cytomegalovirus exposure and HLA in healthy donors. Clones were sequenced by immunoSEQ multiplex PCR, and TCRdb holds only the in-frame ones, with some missing. The sample holds some 120,000 clones; about four fifths are singletons and the top ten take over 0.9%. Material for sequencing was PBMCs. The receptors were gathered from a human donor in good health. CDR3s include the opening cysteine and the closing phenylalanine or tryptophan.

length,J,V,CDR3
13,TRBJ2-7,TRBV7-7,CASSPDRGSEQYF
14,TRBJ2-1,TRBV27,CASSLTAGPGEQFF
13,TRBJ2-7,TRBV29-1,CSVDGTGEGEQYF
16,TRBJ1-3,TRBV10-2,CASSESRGGPGNTIYF
15,TRBJ1-4,TRBV9,CASSADPGTFEKLFF
11,TRBJ2-7,TRBV2,CATSIPGEQYF
13,TRBJ2-1,TRBV6-5,CASSYSRVTEQFF
17,TRBJ2-1,TRBV11-2,CASSPTRPGQGTGEQFF
14,TRBJ1-3,TRBV6-1,CASSEIGSGNTIYF
15,TRBJ2-3,TRBV5-1,CASSFDAGGTDTQYF
13,TRBJ1-4,TRBV6-1,CASSTEGGEKLFF
16,TRBJ2-2,TRBV27,CASSFRTRANTGELFF
15,TRBJ1-1,TRBV5-1,CASSWGPGGNTEAFF
15,TRBJ1-4,TRBV28,CASSRQITTNEKLFF
15,TRBJ2-7,TRBV5-6,CASSLEGDRIYEQYF
16,TRBJ1-3,TRBV15,CATSRNRGLAGNTIYF
14,TRBJ2-1,TRBV9,CASSVGLPDNEQFF
16,TRBJ1-1,TRBV27,CASSSHQRGRNTEAFF
19,TRBJ1-5,TRBV7-2,CASSLGPGDIYSGNQPQHF
14,TRBJ2-7,TRBV4-1,CASSLRTGLNEQYF
14,TRBJ1-1,TRBV4-1,CASSQVFGDSEAFF
16,TRBJ1-5,TRBV27,CASSLLAGGNNQPQHF
15,TRBJ1-2,TRBV18,CASSTEDRLLNGYTF
19,TRBJ1-1,TRBV5-1,CASSLVGTESAGANTEAFF
15,TRBJ2-5,TRBV2,CAIENRGPPGETQYF
13,TRBJ2-2,TRBV7-6,CASKAVVTGELFF
13,TRBJ2-5,TRBV2,CASTLQGQETQYF
16,TRBJ1-1,TRBV18,CASSPREQGYFTEAFF
13,TRBJ1-2,TRBV10-3,CAIRLAAGDGYTF
13,TRBJ1-1,TRBV27,CASSLGGGLEAFF
14,TRBJ1-2,TRBV9,CASSVDLSDYGYTF
15,TRBJ2-6,TRBV6-1,CASSEGRSGANVLTF
15,TRBJ2-1,TRBV5-6,CASNPLGAPYNEQFF
16,TRBJ1-4,TRBV27,CASSLFPGQGEEKLFF
13,TRBJ2-1,TRBV29-1,CSVCPSGGNEQFF
15,TRBJ1-5,TRBV27,CASSLFMASNQPQHF
14,TRBJ1-1,TRBV11-2,CASSLVRGRSEAFF
16,TRBJ2-1,TRBV5-4,CASSLKGGGIFSEQFF
13,TRBJ1-2,TRBV4-1,CASSPRVNYGYTF
13,TRBJ1-1,TRBV5-4,CASSLEENTEAFF
14,TRBJ2-7,TRBV19,CASSISRGSYEQYF
14,TRBJ2-3,TRBV29-1,CSVRPEGVTDTQYF
12,TRBJ1-1,TRBV5-5,CASTLGADEAFF
15,TRBJ2-7,TRBV9,CASSVGQGDATEQYF
14,TRBJ2-3,TRBV6-6,CASRPGLATDTQYF
14,TRBJ1-5,TRBV11-2,CASSDGTGVQPQHF
13,TRBJ1-1,TRBV5-6,CASSSGTGSEAFF
13,TRBJ1-2,TRBV9,CASSGAGVYGYTF
14,TRBJ1-1,TRBV4-1,CASSQGQGYTEAFF
15,TRBJ2-7,TRBV13,CASSLGQGDSYEQYF
17,TRBJ1-1,TRBV11-2,CASSLRSSRGRDTEAFF
13,TRBJ2-7,TRBV29-1,CSAAGGGSHEQYF
16,TRBJ2-5,TRBV7-2,CASSPLAGGPQETQYF
15,TRBJ2-2,TRBV5-1,CASSLELTNTGELFF
12,TRBJ2-2,TRBV19,CASIKGEGELFF
18,TRBJ2-7,TRBV12-2,CASRSRTSGGPSPVEQYF
16,TRBJ2-4,TRBV15,CATSPTSGGALNIQYF